The 4 T cell receptor beta chains below all came from one sample that was sequenced in a study of CD8 T cells in ankylosing spondylitis. One entry per CDR3 protein results from TCRdb running MiXCR on the 5' RACE reads. The repertoire holds about 160,000 distinct CDR3 sequences, 15% to 20% seen once, with about 7.6% in the top ten. What was sequenced was blood, either unsorted or a sorted T cell fraction (not recorded which). Receptors originate from a male donor with ankylosing spondylitis or in good health (not recorded which).

The chain recombines TRBV7-9 with TRBJ1-5; possible D gene TRBD1, 5 bases. The V and J ends lost 5 bases and 6 bases respectively, with 20 bases between them. CDR1 SEHNR and CDR2 FQNEAQ come from the germline V gene (reference sequence). There are 16 residues in the CDR3. The CDR3 DNA sequence: TGTGCCAGCAGCCTTGGGAGGGCAGGGAGTATTCAGCCCCAGCATTTT. Residues: CASSLGRAGSIQPQHF.

V is TRBV7-2 and J is TRBJ1-6; 10 nucleotides line up with TRBD1. Germline V CDR1 and CDR2: SGHTA, FQGNSA. With 3 bases clipped from V and 8 bases from J, the junction kept 10 bases outside the gene matches. This CDR3 contains 17 residues. The CDR3: CASSLFSRDRGDSPLHF. In nucleotides, the CDR3 is TGTGCCAGCAGCTTGTTCAGCCGGGACAGGGGTGATTCACCCCTCCACTTT.

The chain links TRBV28 to TRBJ1-5; 9 nucleotides agree with TRBD1. Trimming at V came to 6 bases and at J to 2 bases, leaving 5 bases not matched to a gene. The CDR3 is made up of 15 amino acids. Germline CDR1 is MDHEN and CDR2 is SYDVKM. CDR3: CASSSTGGGNQPQHF. The CDR3 DNA is TGTGCCAGCAGCTCGACAGGGGGTGGCAATCAGCCCCAGCATTTT.

To note about this clonotype: This may arise from a read error, as a much more abundant clone is one base away. The chain recombines TRBV28 with TRBJ2-1; D is ambiguous. The CDR3 contains 13 residues. Per the germline V gene, CDR1 is MDHEN and CDR2 is SYDVKM. The CDR3 is CTSAGRSYNEQFF. CDR3 DNA sequence: TGTACCAGCGCCGGACGCTCCTACAATGAGCAGTTCTTC.